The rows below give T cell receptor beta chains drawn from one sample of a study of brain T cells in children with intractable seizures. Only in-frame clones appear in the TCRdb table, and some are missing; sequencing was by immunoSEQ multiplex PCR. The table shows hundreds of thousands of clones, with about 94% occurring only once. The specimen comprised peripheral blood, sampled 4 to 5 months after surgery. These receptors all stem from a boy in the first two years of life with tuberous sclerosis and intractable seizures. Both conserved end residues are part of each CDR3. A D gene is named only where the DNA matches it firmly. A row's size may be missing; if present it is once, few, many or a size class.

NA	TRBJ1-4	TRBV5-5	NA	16	CASSLWGFRDNEKLFF	TGTGCCAGCAGCTTGTGGGGGTTCAGGGACAATGAAAAACTGTTTTTT
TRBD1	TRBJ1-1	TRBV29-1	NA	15	CSVRTGEGWNTEAFF	TGCAGCGTTCGGACAGGGGAAGGTTGGAACACTGAAGCTTTCTTT
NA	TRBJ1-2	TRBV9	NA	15	CASSVVPGADYGYTF	TGTGCCAGCAGCGTAGTCCCAGGGGCGGACTATGGCTACACCTTC
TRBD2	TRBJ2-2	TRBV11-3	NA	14	CASRSASGTGELFF	TGTGCCAGCAGGTCCGCTAGCGGGACCGGGGAGCTGTTTTTT
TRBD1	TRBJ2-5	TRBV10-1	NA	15	CASRAGTGVGETQYF	TGCGCCAGCAGAGCCGGGACAGGGGTTGGAGAGACCCAGTACTTC
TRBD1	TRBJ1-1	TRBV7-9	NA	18	CASSLSRVRTGMNTEAFF	TGTGCCAGCAGCCTAAGTCGCGTCCGGACAGGGATGAACACTGAAGCTTTCTTT
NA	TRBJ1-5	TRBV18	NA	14	CASSPRGGNQPQHF	TGTGCCAGCTCACCAAGGGGAGGCAATCAGCCCCAGCATTTT
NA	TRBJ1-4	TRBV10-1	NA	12	CASSESDGKLFF	TGCGCCAGCAGTGAGTCGGACGGGAAACTGTTTTTT
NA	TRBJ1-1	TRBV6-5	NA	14	CASSYSEVNTEAFF	TGTGCCAGCAGTTACTCGGAGGTGAACACTGAAGCTTTCTTT
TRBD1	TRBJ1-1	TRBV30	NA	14	CAWSSDRANTEAFF	TGTGCCTGGAGTTCAGACAGGGCGAACACTGAAGCTTTCTTT
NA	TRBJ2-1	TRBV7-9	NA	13	CASSFARRDEQFF	TGTGCCAGCAGCTTCGCTAGGAGAGATGAGCAGTTCTTC
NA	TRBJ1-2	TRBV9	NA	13	CASSVGADYGYTF	TGTGCCAGCAGCGTAGGAGCAGACTATGGCTACACCTTC
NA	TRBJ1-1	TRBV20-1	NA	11	CSAGGITEAFF	TGCAGTGCTGGAGGGATCACTGAAGCTTTCTTT
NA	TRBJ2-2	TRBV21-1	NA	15	CASSNFLADTGELFF	TGTGCCAGCAGCAACTTCCTAGCGGACACCGGGGAGCTGTTTTTT
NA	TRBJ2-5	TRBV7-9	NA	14	CASTAGGKQETQYF	TGTGCCAGCACCGCCGGTGGCAAACAAGAGACCCAGTACTTC
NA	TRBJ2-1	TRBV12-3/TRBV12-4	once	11	CASSLGRFPFF	TGTGCCAGCAGTTTAGGAAGGTTTCCGTTCTTC
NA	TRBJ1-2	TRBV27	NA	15	CASSPYDSPTYGYTF	TGTGCCAGCAGTCCCTACGACAGCCCAACTTATGGCTACACCTTC
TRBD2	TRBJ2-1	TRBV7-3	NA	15	CASSSLAGGLNEQFF	TGTGCCAGCAGCTCCCTAGCGGGAGGGTTAAATGAGCAGTTCTTC
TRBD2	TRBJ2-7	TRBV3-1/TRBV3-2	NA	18	CASSQATGTSGRIYEQYF	TGTGCCAGCAGCCAAGCGACGGGGACTAGCGGGAGGATCTACGAGCAGTACTTC
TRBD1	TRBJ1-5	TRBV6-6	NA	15	CASSAGQGYNQPQHF	TGTGCCAGCAGCGCGGGACAGGGATACAATCAGCCCCAGCATTTT
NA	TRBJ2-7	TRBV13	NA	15	CASSSTGGGPVEQYF	TGTGCCAGCAGCTCAACCGGTGGAGGTCCTGTAGAGCAGTACTTC
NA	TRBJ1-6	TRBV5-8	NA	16	CASSLDLTAYNSPLHF	TGTGCCAGCAGCTTGGACCTGACAGCTTATAATTCACCCCTCCACTTT
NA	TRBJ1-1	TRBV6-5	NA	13	CASSYGGDGRAFF	TGTGCCAGCAGTTACGGGGGTGATGGTAGGGCTTTCTTT
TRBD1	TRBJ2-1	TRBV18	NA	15	CASSPRTDRYNEQFF	TGTGCCAGCTCACCACGAACGGACAGGTACAATGAGCAGTTCTTC
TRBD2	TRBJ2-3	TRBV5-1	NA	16	CASSWGLAEGGDTQYF	TGCGCCAGCAGTTGGGGACTAGCGGAGGGCGGGGATACGCAGTATTTT
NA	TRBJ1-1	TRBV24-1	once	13	CATSERANTEAFF	TGTGCCACCAGTGAGAGGGCGAACACTGAAGCTTTCTTT
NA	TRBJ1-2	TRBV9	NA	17	CASSLTGASEANYGYTF	TGTGCCAGCAGCCTGACAGGTGCCTCTGAGGCTAACTATGGCTACACCTTC
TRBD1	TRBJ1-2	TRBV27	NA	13	CASSSRTGLGYTF	TGTGCCAGCAGTTCCCGGACAGGATTGGGCTACACCTTC
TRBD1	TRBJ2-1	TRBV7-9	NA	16	CASSPRSGQGFNEQFF	TGTGCCAGCAGCCCGAGGTCAGGACAGGGGTTCAATGAGCAGTTCTTC
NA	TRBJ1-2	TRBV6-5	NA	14	CASSYSREYYGYTF	TGTGCCAGCAGTTACTCGCGGGAGTACTATGGCTACACCTTC
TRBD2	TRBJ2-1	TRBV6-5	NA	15	CASMASGRDTGEQFF	TGTGCCAGCATGGCTAGCGGGAGAGACACGGGTGAGCAGTTCTTC
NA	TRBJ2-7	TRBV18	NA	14	CASSPGGRTYEQYF	TGTGCCAGCTCACCAGGAGGACGGACCTACGAGCAGTACTTC
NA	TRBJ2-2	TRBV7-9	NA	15	CASSSDVANTGELFF	TGTGCCAGCAGCTCGGACGTCGCGAACACCGGGGAGCTGTTTTTT
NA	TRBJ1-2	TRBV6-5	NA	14	CASSYSDGVYGYTF	TGTGCCAGCAGTTACTCGGACGGAGTCTATGGCTACACCTTC
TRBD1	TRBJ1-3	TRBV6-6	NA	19	CASSPPGTEPTNSGNTIYF	TGTGCCAGCAGTCCGCCCGGGACAGAACCCACGAACTCTGGAAACACCATATATTTT
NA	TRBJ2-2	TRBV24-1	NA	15	CATSDPGTTAGELFF	TGTGCCACCAGTGATCCCGGGACAACCGCCGGGGAGCTGTTTTTT
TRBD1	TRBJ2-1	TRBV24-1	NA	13	CATSQGPHNEQFF	TGTGCCACCTCACAGGGGCCCCACAATGAGCAGTTCTTC
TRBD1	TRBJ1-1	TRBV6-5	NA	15	CASSYMGQGARGAFF	TGTGCCAGCAGTTATATGGGACAGGGGGCTCGAGGAGCTTTCTTT
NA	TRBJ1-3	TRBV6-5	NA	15	CASQPTVISGNTIYF	TGTGCCAGCCAACCGACGGTCATCTCTGGAAACACCATATATTTT
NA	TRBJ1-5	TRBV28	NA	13	CASSLTGNQPQHF	TGTGCCAGCAGTTTAACAGGGAATCAGCCCCAGCATTTT
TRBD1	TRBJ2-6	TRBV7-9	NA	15	CASSPTGAGANVLTF	TGTGCCAGCAGCCCTACAGGGGCCGGGGCCAACGTCCTGACTTTC
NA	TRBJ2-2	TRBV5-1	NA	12	CASSSNTGELFF	TGCGCCAGCAGCTCGAACACCGGGGAGCTGTTTTTT
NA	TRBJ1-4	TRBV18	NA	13	CASSGGDNEKLFF	TGTGCCAGCTCCGGAGGAGACAATGAAAAACTGTTTTTT
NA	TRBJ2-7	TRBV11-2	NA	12	CASSLSVYEQYF	TGTGCCAGCAGCTTGTCAGTTTACGAGCAGTACTTC
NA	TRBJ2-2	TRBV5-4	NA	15	CASSLGTHNTGELFF	TGTGCCAGCAGCCTTGGGACGCACAACACCGGGGAGCTGTTTTTT
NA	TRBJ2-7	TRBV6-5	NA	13	CASQTGVAYEQYF	TGTGCCAGCCAGACAGGAGTCGCCTACGAGCAGTACTTC
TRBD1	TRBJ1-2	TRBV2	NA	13	CASRNRGYYGYTF	TGTGCCAGCAGGAACAGGGGTTACTATGGCTACACCTTC
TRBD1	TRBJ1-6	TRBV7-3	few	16	CASSLRDRGYNSPLHF	TGTGCCAGCAGCTTAAGGGACAGGGGGTATAATTCACCCCTCCACTTT
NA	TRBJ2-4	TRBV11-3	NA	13	CASPRGAKNIQYF	TGTGCCAGCCCCAGGGGAGCCAAAAACATTCAGTACTTC
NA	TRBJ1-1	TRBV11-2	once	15	CASSLSTRMNTEAFF	TGTGCCAGCAGCTTAAGCACTCGAATGAACACTGAAGCTTTCTTT